A selection of T cell receptor beta chains follows, all from one sample in a study of regulatory T cells in long-lasting Graves disease. TCRdb reanalysed the multiplex PCR reads using MiXCR and keeps one entry per CDR3 protein. The data hold approximately 270,000 distinct CDR3 sequences, with 18% observed a single time. Separately, the same data were catalogued under a study of T cells in Graves' hyperthyroidism and ophthalmopathy.

This specimen consisted of peripheral blood mononuclear cells (PBMCs), obtained at new diagnosis, from a patient treated with antithyroid drugs. The receptors were sampled from a woman in her 30s with Graves disease. Both conserved end residues are part of each CDR3. Each record gives: J gene, CDR3 length, D gene, clone size, V gene, CDR3 protein, CDR3 DNA. D genes are given only for firm matches. The size field is filled for only some rows; it gives once, few, many or a size class.

TRBJ1-1 14 . many TRBV2 CASSPEGGIAEAFF TGTGCCAGCTCCCCAGAGGGAGGAATCGCTGAAGCTTTCTTT
TRBJ1-4 15 . few TRBV6-1 CASSTLPRVNEKLFF TGTGCCAGCAGTACACTCCCGAGAGTTAATGAAAAACTGTTTTTT
TRBJ1-5 13 . many TRBV11-2 CASSRDTILPQHF TGTGCCAGCAGCCGAGACACCATTCTACCCCAGCATTTT
TRBJ1-2 15 . . TRBV9 CASSAGRTEYYGYTF TGTGCCAGCAGCGCCGGTAGGACGGAGTACTATGGCTACACCTTC
TRBJ2-3 12 . few TRBV10-3 CAIQGSTDTQYF TGTGCCATCCAAGGAAGCACAGATACGCAGTATTTT
TRBJ2-3 13 . many TRBV20-1 CSAPAGALDTQYF TGCAGTGCCCCGGCAGGGGCTTTGGATACGCAGTATTTT
TRBJ1-1 14 . . TRBV13 CASSLGGGLTEAFF TGTGCCAGCAGCTTAGGGGGGGGACTTACTGAAGCTTTCTTT
TRBJ1-2 15 . few TRBV5-1 CASNLERGADYGYTF TGCGCCAGCAACTTGGAACGGGGGGCCGACTATGGCTACACCTTC
TRBJ1-4 13 . many TRBV19 CASREGRDEKLFF TGTGCCAGTAGGGAAGGGCGAGATGAAAAACTGTTTTTT
TRBJ1-2 13 TRBD1 many TRBV4-1 CASSPGTAAGYTF TGCGCCAGCAGCCCAGGGACAGCTGCTGGCTACACCTTC
TRBJ2-1 17 TRBD1 . TRBV5-1 CASSGGRTGEIGNEQFF TGCGCCAGCAGCGGTGGTCGGACAGGGGAGATTGGGAATGAGCAGTTCTTC
TRBJ2-7 15 TRBD1 many TRBV18 CASSPDGQGGDEQYF TGTGCCAGCTCACCAGACGGACAGGGAGGCGACGAGCAGTACTTC
TRBJ2-3 12 . many TRBV7-9 CASSHTGDTQYF TGTGCCAGCAGTCACACAGGAGATACGCAGTATTTT
TRBJ2-3 18 . once TRBV5-8 CASSLALQGRLSTDTQYF TGTGCCAGCAGCTTAGCCCTGCAGGGGCGTCTCTCCACAGATACGCAGTATTTT
TRBJ2-7 16 TRBD2 . TRBV7-9 CASSYGLAETSYEQYF TGTGCCAGCAGTTACGGACTAGCGGAGACCTCCTACGAGCAGTACTTC
TRBJ1-1 11 . many TRBV27 CASSAGTIAFF TGTGCCAGCAGTGCCGGGACAATCGCTTTCTTT
TRBJ1-1 15 TRBD1 . TRBV20-1 CSANRGQGWNTEAFF TGCAGTGCTAACAGGGGACAGGGGTGGAACACTGAAGCTTTCTTT
TRBJ1-1 11 . many TRBV6-1 CASIWGTEAFF TGTGCCAGCATCTGGGGGACTGAAGCTTTCTTT
TRBJ1-1 14 . . TRBV4-1 CASSQVRGFAEAFF TGCGCCAGTAGCCAAGTTAGGGGCTTTGCTGAAGCTTTCTTT
TRBJ2-7 13 . . TRBV27 CASSPARVAEQYF TGTGCCAGCAGTCCCGCCCGGGTGGCCGAGCAGTACTTC
TRBJ2-5 14 . many TRBV12-3/TRBV12-4 CASSQDYIQETQYF TGTGCCAGCAGTCAAGACTATATACAAGAGACCCAGTACTTC
TRBJ1-2 12 . many TRBV12-3/TRBV12-4 CASSLGPQPYTF TGTGCCAGCAGTTTGGGACCGCAACCCTACACCTTC
TRBJ2-7 15 TRBD1 many TRBV7-2 CASSLGGGGNYEQYF TGTGCCAGCAGCTTAGGAGGGGGCGGTAACTACGAGCAGTACTTC
TRBJ2-7 12 . many TRBV2 CASAEIGGPQYF TGTGCCAGCGCCGAAATAGGCGGTCCGCAGTACTTC
TRBJ1-5 15 . many TRBV19 CASSMLAGPLQPQHF TGTGCCAGTAGTATGTTAGCAGGTCCTCTTCAGCCCCAGCATTTT
TRBJ1-5 17 . many TRBV3-1 CASSQGPGARGNQPQHF TGTGCCAGCAGCCAGGGACCCGGGGCCAGGGGCAATCAGCCCCAGCATTTT
TRBJ2-7 14 . many TRBV7-2 CASSLVRGSYEQYF TGTGCCAGCAGCTTAGTTCGGGGGTCCTACGAGCAGTACTTC
TRBJ1-5 14 . . TRBV20-1 CSAIEGGSPQPQHF TGCAGTGCTATTGAGGGGGGCTCGCCTCAGCCCCAGCATTTT
TRBJ2-2 11 TRBD1 many TRBV7-9 CAGTGNGELFF TGTGCCGGGACAGGGAACGGGGAGCTGTTTTTT
TRBJ2-2 16 TRBD2 many TRBV5-1 CASSIRTSVSTGELFF TGCGCCAGCAGCATTCGGACTAGCGTGAGCACCGGGGAGCTGTTTTTT
TRBJ2-7 16 . . TRBV2 CASTGGQGPVSYEQYF TGTGCCAGCACCGGGGGCCAGGGGCCCGTCTCCTACGAGCAGTACTTC
TRBJ1-2 14 TRBD1 many TRBV9 CASSGGQSNYGYTF TGTGCCAGCAGCGGGGGACAGAGTAACTATGGCTACACCTTC
TRBJ1-6 12 . many TRBV6-2/TRBV6-3 CASRGGNSPLHF TGTGCCAGCCGAGGAGGTAATTCACCCCTCCACTTT
TRBJ1-3 13 . many TRBV20-1 CSARRGSGNTIYF TGCAGTGCTAGACGGGGCTCTGGAAACACCATATATTTT
TRBJ2-1 15 . . TRBV19 CASSTPEGSYNEQFF TGTGCCAGTAGTACGCCCGAGGGCTCCTACAATGAGCAGTTCTTC
TRBJ1-1 14 TRBD1 many TRBV2 CASSEDRRDTEAFF TGTGCCAGCAGTGAGGACAGGCGGGACACTGAAGCTTTCTTT
TRBJ1-4 19 TRBD1 . TRBV19 CASSISVRRDRTHYEKLFF TGTGCCAGTAGTATTTCGGTGAGGAGGGACAGGACGCATTATGAAAAACTGTTTTTT
TRBJ2-3 16 TRBD2 few TRBV9 CASSVDSGGVTDTQYF TGTGCCAGCAGCGTAGATAGCGGGGGAGTCACAGATACGCAGTATTTT
TRBJ1-1 14 TRBD1 many TRBV20-1 CSAKGAGLGTEAFF TGCAGTGCGAAGGGGGCAGGGCTGGGGACTGAAGCTTTCTTT